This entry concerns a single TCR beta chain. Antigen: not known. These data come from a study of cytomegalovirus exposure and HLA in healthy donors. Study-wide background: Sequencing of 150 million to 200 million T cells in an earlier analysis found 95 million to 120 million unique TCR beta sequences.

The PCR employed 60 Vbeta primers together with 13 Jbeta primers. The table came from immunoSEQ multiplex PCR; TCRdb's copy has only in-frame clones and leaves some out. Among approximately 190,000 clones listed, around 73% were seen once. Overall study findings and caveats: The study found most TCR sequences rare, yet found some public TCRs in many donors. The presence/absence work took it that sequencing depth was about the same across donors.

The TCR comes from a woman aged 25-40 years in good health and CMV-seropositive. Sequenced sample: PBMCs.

As DNA, the CDR3 is TGTGCCAGCGGGAGACAGGGTAAAGGCAATCAGCCCCAGCATTTT. It encodes CASGRQGKGNQPQHF. This rearrangement joins TRBV5-8 to TRBJ1-5; TRBD1 matches 7 bases. CDR3 length equals 15 residues. With 7 bases clipped from V and 2 bases from J, the junction kept 9 bases outside the gene matches. CDR1 is SGHTS and CDR2 is YDEGEE in the germline V gene.